The TCR beta chain under discussion was sequenced for a study of T cell responses to AZD1222 COVID-19 vaccine. General study results and limits: The donor cohort was predominantly white British with a female majority, and clonal diversity may have been underestimated. Vaccine-associated CD4 TCRs spanned spike, dominant at 160-218 and 743-854. Sampling that yielded the repertoires occurred only after the peak T cell response. Baseline seropositives among AZD1222 recipients totaled only six.

Method: immunoSEQ multiplex PCR; TCRdb's copy keeps in-frame clones and lacks some. The repertoire includes roughly 76,000 clones, 70% to 90% of them detected once, and about 11% sits in the top ten. The CDR3 totals 15 residues. The germline gives CDR1 SGHDN, CDR2 FVKESK. Trimming shortened V by 2 bases and J by 0 bases, and 11 bases separated the two germline ends. Notes on this clone: Its target is not known.

This sequence originates from an adult in good health. The sample was peripheral blood, taken on day 0 of AZD1222 vaccination. V usage is TRBV14 and J usage is TRBJ2-7; D unclear. CDR3 sequence: CASSQRPASSYEQYF. The CDR3 DNA is TGTGCCAGCAGCCAAAGGCCCGCGAGCTCCTACGAGCAGTACTTC.